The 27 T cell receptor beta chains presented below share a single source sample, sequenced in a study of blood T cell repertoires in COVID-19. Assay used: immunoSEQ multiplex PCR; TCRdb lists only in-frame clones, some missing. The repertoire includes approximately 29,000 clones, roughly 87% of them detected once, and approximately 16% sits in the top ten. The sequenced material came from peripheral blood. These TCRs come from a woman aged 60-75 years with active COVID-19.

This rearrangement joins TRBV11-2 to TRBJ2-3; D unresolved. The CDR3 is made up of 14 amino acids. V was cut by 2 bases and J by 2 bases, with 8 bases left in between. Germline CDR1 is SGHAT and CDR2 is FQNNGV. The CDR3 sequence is CASSLTRNTDTQYF. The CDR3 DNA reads TGTGCCAGCAGCTTAACTCGTAACACAGATACGCAGTATTTT.

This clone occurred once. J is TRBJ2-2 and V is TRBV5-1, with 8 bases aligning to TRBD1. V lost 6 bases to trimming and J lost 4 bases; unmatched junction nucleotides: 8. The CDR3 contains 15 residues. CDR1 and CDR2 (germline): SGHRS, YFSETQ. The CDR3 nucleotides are TGCGCCAGCACCCAGGGGGCGATAGGCACCGGGGAGCTGTTTTTT. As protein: CASTQGAIGTGELFF.

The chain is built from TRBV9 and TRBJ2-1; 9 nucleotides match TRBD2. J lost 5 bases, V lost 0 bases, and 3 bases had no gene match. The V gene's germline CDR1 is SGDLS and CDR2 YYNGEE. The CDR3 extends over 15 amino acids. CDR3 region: CASSVASGGNNEQFF. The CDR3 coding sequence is TGTGCCAGCAGCGTAGCCAGCGGGGGGAACAATGAGCAGTTCTTC.

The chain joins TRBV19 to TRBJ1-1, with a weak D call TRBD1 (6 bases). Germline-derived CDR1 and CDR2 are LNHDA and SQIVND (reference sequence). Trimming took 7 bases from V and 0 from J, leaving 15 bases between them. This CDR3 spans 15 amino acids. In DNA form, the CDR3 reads TGTGCCAGTAAGGGGACAACAGCCTTGAACACTGAAGCTTTCTTT. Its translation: CASKGTTALNTEAFF.

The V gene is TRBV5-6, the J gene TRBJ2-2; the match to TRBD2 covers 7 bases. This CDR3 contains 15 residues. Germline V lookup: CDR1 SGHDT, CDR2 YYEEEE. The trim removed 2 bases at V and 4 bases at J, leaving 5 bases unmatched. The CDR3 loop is CASSFLLALTGELFF. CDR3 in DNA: TGTGCCAGCAGCTTCTTACTAGCGCTCACCGGGGAGCTGTTTTTT.

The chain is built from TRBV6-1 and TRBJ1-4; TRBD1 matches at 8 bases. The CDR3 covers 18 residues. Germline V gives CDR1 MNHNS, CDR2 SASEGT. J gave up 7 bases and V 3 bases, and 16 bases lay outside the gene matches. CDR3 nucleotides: TGTGCCAGCAGTGATAATCAGGGGGCGAATCTAGGTCGTGAAAAACTGTTTTTT. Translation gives CASSDNQGANLGREKLFF.

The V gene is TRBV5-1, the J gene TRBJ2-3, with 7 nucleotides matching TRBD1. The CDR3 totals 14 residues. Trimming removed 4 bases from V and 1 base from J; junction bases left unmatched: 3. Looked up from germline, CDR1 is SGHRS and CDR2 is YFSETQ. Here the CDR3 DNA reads TGCGCCAGCAGCCTGACAGGGCGCACAGATACGCAGTATTTT. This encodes CASSLTGRTDTQYF.

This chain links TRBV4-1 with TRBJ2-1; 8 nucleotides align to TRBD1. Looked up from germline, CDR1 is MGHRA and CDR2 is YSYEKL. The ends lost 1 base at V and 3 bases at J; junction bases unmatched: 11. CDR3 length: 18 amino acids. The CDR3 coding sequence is TGCGCCAGCAGCCAAGGGGCACGCAGGGGGCTGGGCTACAATGAGCAGTTCTTC. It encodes CASSQGARRGLGYNEQFF.

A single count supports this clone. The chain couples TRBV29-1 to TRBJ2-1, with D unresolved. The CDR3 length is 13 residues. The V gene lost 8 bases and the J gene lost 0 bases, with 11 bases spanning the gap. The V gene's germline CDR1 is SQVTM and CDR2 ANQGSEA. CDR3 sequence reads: CSLLTSSYNEQFF. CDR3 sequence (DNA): TGCAGCCTTTTGACAAGCTCCTACAATGAGCAGTTCTTC.

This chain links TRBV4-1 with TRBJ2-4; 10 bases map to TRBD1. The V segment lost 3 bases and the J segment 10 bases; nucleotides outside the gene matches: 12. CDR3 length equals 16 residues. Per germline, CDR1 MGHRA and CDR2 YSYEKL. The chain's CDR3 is CASSQTYGQGGEIQYF. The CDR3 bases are TGCGCCAGCAGCCAGACTTACGGACAGGGGGGGGAGATTCAGTACTTC.

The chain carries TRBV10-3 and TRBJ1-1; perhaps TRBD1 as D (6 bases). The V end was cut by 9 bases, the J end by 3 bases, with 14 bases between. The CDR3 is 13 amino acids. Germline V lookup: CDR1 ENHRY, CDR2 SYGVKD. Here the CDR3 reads CAIRQVLDTEAFF. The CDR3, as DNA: TGTGCCATAAGACAGGTATTAGACACTGAAGCTTTCTTT.

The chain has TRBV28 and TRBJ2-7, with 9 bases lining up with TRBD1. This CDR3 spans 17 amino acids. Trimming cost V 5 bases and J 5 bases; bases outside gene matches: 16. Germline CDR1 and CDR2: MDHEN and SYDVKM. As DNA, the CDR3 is TGTGCCAGCAGTCTTATTACCCTTTTCGGGACAGGGAACGAGCAGTACTTC. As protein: CASSLITLFGTGNEQYF.

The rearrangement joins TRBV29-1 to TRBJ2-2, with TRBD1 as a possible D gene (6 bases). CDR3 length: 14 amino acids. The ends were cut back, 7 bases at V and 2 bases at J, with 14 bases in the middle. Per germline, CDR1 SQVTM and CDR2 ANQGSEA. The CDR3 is CSASRGVNTGELFF. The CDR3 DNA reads TGCAGCGCCTCCAGGGGTGTCAACACCGGGGAGCTGTTTTTT.

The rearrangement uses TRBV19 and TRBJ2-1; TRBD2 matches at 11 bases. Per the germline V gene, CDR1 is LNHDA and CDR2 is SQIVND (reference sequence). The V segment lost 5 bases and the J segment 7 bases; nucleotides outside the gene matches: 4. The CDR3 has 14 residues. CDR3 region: CASSVLAGGNEQFF. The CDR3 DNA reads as TGTGCCAGTAGTGTTCTAGCGGGAGGTAATGAGCAGTTCTTC.

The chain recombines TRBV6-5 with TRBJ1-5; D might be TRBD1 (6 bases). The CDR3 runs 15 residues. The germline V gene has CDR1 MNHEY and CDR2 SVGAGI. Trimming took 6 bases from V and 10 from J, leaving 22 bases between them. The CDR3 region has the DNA TGTGCCAGCAGCCTGGACAGTCCCTATCGAAGCCCCCAGCATTTT. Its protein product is CASSLDSPYRSPQHF.

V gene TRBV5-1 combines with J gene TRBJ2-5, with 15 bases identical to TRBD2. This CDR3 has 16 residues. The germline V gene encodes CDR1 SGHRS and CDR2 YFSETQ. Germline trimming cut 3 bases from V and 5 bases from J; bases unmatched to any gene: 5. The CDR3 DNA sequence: TGCGCCAGCAGCTGGACTAGCGGGAGGGCCGGTGAGACCCAGTACTTC. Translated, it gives CASSWTSGRAGETQYF.

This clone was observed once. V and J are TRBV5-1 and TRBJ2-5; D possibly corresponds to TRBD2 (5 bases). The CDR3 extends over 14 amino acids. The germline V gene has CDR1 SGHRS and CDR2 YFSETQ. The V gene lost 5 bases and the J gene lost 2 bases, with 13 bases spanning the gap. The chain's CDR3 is CASSPGLGQETQYF. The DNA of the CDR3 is TGCGCCAGCAGTCCTGGACTGGGACAAGAGACCCAGTACTTC.

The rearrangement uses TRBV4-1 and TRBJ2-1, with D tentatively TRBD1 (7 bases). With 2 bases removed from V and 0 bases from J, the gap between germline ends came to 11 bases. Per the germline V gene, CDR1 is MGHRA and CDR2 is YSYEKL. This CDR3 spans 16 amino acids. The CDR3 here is CASSQQQGGSYNEQFF. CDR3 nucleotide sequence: TGCGCCAGCAGCCAACAGCAGGGGGGCTCCTACAATGAGCAGTTCTTC.

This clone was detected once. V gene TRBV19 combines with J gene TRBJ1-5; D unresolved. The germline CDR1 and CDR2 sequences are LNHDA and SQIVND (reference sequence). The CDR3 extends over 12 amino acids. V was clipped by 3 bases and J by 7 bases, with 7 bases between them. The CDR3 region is CASSMSFQPQHF. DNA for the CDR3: TGTGCCAGTAGTATGAGTTTCCAGCCCCAGCATTTT. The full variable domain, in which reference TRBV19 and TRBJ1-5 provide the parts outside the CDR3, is DGGITQSPKYLFRKEGQNVTLSCEQNLNHDAMYWYRQDPGQGLRLIYYSQIVNDFQKGDIAEGYSVSREKKESFPLTVTSAQKNPTAFYLCASSMSFQPQHFGDGTRLSIL.

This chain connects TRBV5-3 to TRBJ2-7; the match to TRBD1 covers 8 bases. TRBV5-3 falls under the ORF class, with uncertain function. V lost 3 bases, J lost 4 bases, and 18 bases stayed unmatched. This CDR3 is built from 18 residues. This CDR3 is CARSSKRDRRKGEYEQYF. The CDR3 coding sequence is TGTGCCAGAAGCTCCAAACGGGACAGGCGCAAGGGAGAATACGAGCAGTACTTC.

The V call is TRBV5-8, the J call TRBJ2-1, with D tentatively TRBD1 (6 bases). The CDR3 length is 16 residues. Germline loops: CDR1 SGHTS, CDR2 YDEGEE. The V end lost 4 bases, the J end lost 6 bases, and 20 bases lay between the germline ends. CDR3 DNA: TGTGCCAGCAGCCTGCTGACAGGCACCAGGGGCAATGAGCAGTTCTTC. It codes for CASSLLTGTRGNEQFF.

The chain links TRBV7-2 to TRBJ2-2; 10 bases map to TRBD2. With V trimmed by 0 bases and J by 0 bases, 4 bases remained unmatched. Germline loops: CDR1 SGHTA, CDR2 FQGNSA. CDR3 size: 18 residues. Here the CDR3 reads CASSLAGLAVPNTGELFF. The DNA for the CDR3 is TGTGCCAGCAGCTTAGCCGGACTAGCGGTTCCGAACACCGGGGAGCTGTTTTTT.

The CDR3 coding sequence is TGCGCCAGCAGCTTGGTAGCGCCCCTCGGTGGACGTCTAGACAATGAGCAGTTCTTC. It is translated as CASSLVAPLGGRLDNEQFF. The rearrangement joins TRBV5-1 to TRBJ2-1, with TRBD2 as a possible D gene (5 bases). This CDR3 is built from 19 residues. The V and J ends lost 0 bases and 5 bases respectively, with 24 bases between them. Germline V gene lookup returns CDR1 SGHRS and CDR2 YFSETQ. Looking up the rest from reference TRBV5-1 and TRBJ2-1 gives the full variable domain: KAGVTQTPRYLIKTRGQQVTLSCSPISGHRSVSWYQQTPGQGLQFLFEYFSETQRNKGNFPGRFSGRQFSNSRSEMNVSTLELGDSALYLCASSLVAPLGGRLDNEQFFGPGTRLTVL.

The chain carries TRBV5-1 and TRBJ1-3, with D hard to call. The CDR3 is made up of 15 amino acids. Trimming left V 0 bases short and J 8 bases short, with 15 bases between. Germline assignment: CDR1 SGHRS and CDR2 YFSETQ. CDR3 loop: CASSLGHSVVDTIYF. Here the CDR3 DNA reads TGCGCCAGCAGCTTGGGCCATTCCGTAGTGGACACCATATATTTT.

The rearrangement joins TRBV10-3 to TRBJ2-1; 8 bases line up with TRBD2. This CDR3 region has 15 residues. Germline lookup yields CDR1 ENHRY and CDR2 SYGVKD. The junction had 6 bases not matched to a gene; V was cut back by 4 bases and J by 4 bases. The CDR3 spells CAISVGSGEYNEQFF. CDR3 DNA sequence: TGTGCCATCAGTGTAGGTAGCGGGGAGTACAATGAGCAGTTCTTC.

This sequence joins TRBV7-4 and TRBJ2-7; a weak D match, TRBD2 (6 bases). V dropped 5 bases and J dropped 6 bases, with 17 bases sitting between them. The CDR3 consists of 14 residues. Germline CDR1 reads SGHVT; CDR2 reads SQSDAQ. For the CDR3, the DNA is TGTGCCAGCAGCAAAGGGAGGTGGAGCTCCGAGCAGTACTTC. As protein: CASSKGRWSSEQYF.

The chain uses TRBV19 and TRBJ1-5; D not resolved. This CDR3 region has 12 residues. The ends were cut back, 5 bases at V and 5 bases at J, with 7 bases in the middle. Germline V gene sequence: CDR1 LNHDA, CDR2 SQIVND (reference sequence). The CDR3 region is CASSALYQPQHF. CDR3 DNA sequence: TGTGCCAGTAGTGCCCTATATCAGCCCCAGCATTTT.